This TCR beta chain was captured in a study of circulating and synovial CD4+ cells in juvenile arthritis. Findings and caveats of the study: CPL versus bulk CD4 samples: T cell genome counts differed by at least an order of magnitude.

Here immunoSEQ multiplex PCR was the method, and the copy in TCRdb shows in-frame clones only, minus some. The sample has about 36,000 clones; approximately 94% are singletons. Details on this clone: Its antigen is unknown.

The clonotype originates from a human donor with juvenile idiopathic arthritis. Sequenced: CD4+ T cells from blood.

The CDR3 spells CATSRGQIQNQPQHF. CDR3 DNA sequence: TGTGCCACCAGCAGGGGACAGATCCAGAATCAGCCCCAGCATTTT. The genes are TRBV15 and TRBJ1-5; 7 nucleotides line up with TRBD1. The CDR3 covers 15 residues. J lost 4 bases, V lost 3 bases, and 6 bases had no gene match. Per germline, CDR1 LNHNV and CDR2 YYDKDF (reference sequence).